This is a list of T cell receptor beta chains from one sample in a study of yellow fever vaccine responses in identical twins. From the RT-PCR reads, TCRdb called clonotypes with MiXCR, one entry per CDR3 protein. The sample holds about 11,000 distinct CDR3 sequences, approximately 80% seen once. The sequences come from T cells from blood (PBMCs), unsorted or a sorted subset (not recorded which), collected before or after yellow fever vaccination (not recorded which). These TCRs come from a woman aged 18-29 years who received the yellow fever vaccine. Both conserved end residues are part of each CDR3. Each record gives: clone size, V gene, D gene, J gene, CDR3 protein, CDR3 DNA. D genes are given only for firm matches. Clone size is given for some rows only: seen once, a few or many times, or a class if the clone is expanded.

few,TRBV10-1,NA,TRBJ2-3,CASSLGSATYTDTQYF,TGCGCCAGCAGCCTCGGGTCAGCGACTTACACAGATACGCAGTATTTT
NA,TRBV11-1,NA,TRBJ2-3,CASSLFLYTQYF,TGTGCCAGCAGCTTATTCCTTTATACGCAGTATTTT
NA,TRBV19,TRBD1,TRBJ2-7,CASSIGQGGFYEQYF,TGTGCCAGTAGTATCGGACAGGGGGGTTTCTACGAGCAGTACTTC
NA,TRBV11-1,NA,TRBJ2-1,CASSRAYNEQFF,TGTGCCAGCAGTCGCGCGTACAATGAGCAGTTCTTC
once,TRBV13,NA,TRBJ2-3,CASSLSGYTDTQYF,TGTGCCAGCAGCCTGAGCGGATACACAGATACGCAGTATTTT
NA,TRBV12-3/TRBV12-4,NA,TRBJ2-1,CASSLRRSEQFF,TGTGCCAGCAGTTTACGAAGGTCCGAGCAGTTCTTC
NA,TRBV7-3,TRBD2,TRBJ2-3,CASSLSGRAPDTQYF,TGTGCCAGCAGCTTAAGCGGGAGGGCGCCAGATACGCAGTATTTT
once,TRBV19,NA,TRBJ2-1,CASSIVPNYNEQFF,TGTGCCAGTAGTATTGTTCCTAACTACAATGAGCAGTTCTTC
NA,TRBV19,NA,TRBJ1-2,CASTDSYGYTF,TGTGCCAGTACGGACAGCTATGGCTACACCTTC
once,TRBV18,TRBD1,TRBJ2-2,CASSSRQGSTTGELFF,TGTGCCAGCTCATCCCGACAGGGTTCGACCACCGGGGAGCTGTTTTTT
NA,TRBV9,NA,TRBJ2-6,CASSLAGVNGANVLTF,TGTGCCAGTTCGTTGGCAGGGGTGAATGGGGCCAACGTCCTGACTTTC
NA,TRBV2,TRBD2,TRBJ2-1,CASSDTSAHSYNEQFF,TGTGCCAGCAGTGACACTAGCGCTCACTCCTACAATGAGCAGTTCTTC
NA,TRBV11-1,TRBD2,TRBJ2-1,CASSYSGIDEQFF,TGTGCCAGCAGCTATAGCGGGATCGATGAGCAGTTCTTC
NA,TRBV11-2,NA,TRBJ2-2,CASSFSSRFAGELFF,TGTGCCAGCAGCTTCTCTTCCCGGTTTGCCGGGGAGCTGTTTTTT
NA,TRBV2,NA,TRBJ2-3,CASRAPFTYTQYF,TGTGCCAGCAGGGCACCATTCACCTATACGCAGTATTTT